One sample yielded the 25 T cell receptor beta chains listed below, sequenced in a study of shared clonotypes between healthy human individuals. Some clones are missing from TCRdb's copy, which holds only in-frame ones; the method was immunoSEQ multiplex PCR. The sample carries a few hundred thousand clones, about 96% recorded once. The specimen sequenced was memory CD8+ T cells sorted from blood. Noted subset: CD45RO+ cells pooled with CCR7-negative TemRA cells. These receptors were obtained from a man aged 25 to 45 in good health.

In this sample, this clone turned up once. The chain has TRBV20-1 and TRBJ2-5, with D uncertain. In germline, CDR1 is DFQATT, CDR2 SNEGSKA (reference sequence). Between the trimmed V and J ends, which lost 0 bases and 5 bases, there was a span of 4 bases. The CDR3 runs 11 residues. The CDR3 DNA is TGCAGTGCTAGAGATCACGAGACCCAGTACTTC. This translates into CSARDHETQYF.

The chain is built from TRBV5-1 and TRBJ2-3; D possibly uses TRBD1 or TRBD2 (5 bases each). V lost 2 bases and J 1 base, leaving 11 bases between the germline ends. The CDR3 has 15 residues. CDR1 is SGHRS and CDR2 is YFSETQ in the germline V gene. CDR3 amino acids: CASSFRGVGTDTQYF. CDR3 bases: TGCGCCAGCAGCTTTCGAGGGGTTGGCACAGATACGCAGTATTTT. The variable domain in full, with the rest retrieved from reference TRBV5-1 and TRBJ2-3, is KAGVTQTPRYLIKTRGQQVTLSCSPISGHRSVSWYQQTPGQGLQFLFEYFSETQRNKGNFPGRFSGRQFSNSRSEMNVSTLELGDSALYLCASSFRGVGTDTQYFGPGTRLTVL.

This chain links TRBV28 with TRBJ2-3; TRBD2 matches at 8 bases. Germline-derived CDR1 and CDR2 are MDHEN and SYDVKM. V shed 5 bases and J 3 bases; nucleotides not matched to a gene: 13. CDR3 length: 17 residues. The CDR3, as DNA: TGTGCCAGCAGTACATCACCGGGACTAGATTTAACAGATACGCAGTATTTT. It codes for CASSTSPGLDLTDTQYF.

The chain has TRBV7-9 and TRBJ1-1; no reliable D call. The V gene's germline CDR1 is SEHNR and CDR2 FQNEAQ (reference sequence). With 2 bases removed from V and 3 bases from J, the gap between germline ends came to 13 bases. The CDR3 runs to 15 residues. The CDR3 region has the DNA TGTGCCAGCAGCTTAAGCATATGGCTGGACACTGAAGCTTTCTTT. It is translated as CASSLSIWLDTEAFF. The full variable domain, its missing parts supplied by reference TRBV7-9 and TRBJ1-1, is DTGVSQNPRHKITKRGQNVTFRCDPISEHNRLYWYRQTLGQGPEFLTYFQNEAQLEKSRLLSDRFSAERPKGSFSTLEIQRTEQGDSAMYLCASSLSIWLDTEAFFGQGTRLTVV.

This clone was observed a few times. V gene TRBV9 combines with J gene TRBJ1-2, with 7 bases identical to TRBD1. The germline gives CDR1 SGDLS, CDR2 YYNGEE. The CDR3 extends over 15 amino acids. V was clipped by 0 bases and J by 4 bases; unmatched bases: 6. In nucleotides, the CDR3 is TGTGCCAGCAGCGTAGAGCCAGGGGGATCCTATGGCTACACCTTC. As protein: CASSVEPGGSYGYTF.

This rearrangement joins TRBV27 to TRBJ2-1; 14 bases map to TRBD2. The germline gives CDR1 MNHEY, CDR2 SMNVEV (reference sequence). CDR3 length equals 15 residues. With 5 bases clipped from V and 9 bases from J, the junction kept 6 bases outside the gene matches. The CDR3 spells CASSRGLAGVSEQFF. The DNA of the CDR3 is TGTGCCAGCAGTCGGGGACTAGCGGGAGTTAGTGAGCAGTTCTTC.

The chain links TRBV7-8 to TRBJ2-3; D not resolved. This CDR3 region has 16 residues. The V end lost 7 bases, the J end lost 2 bases, and 19 bases lay between the germline ends. Germline assignment: CDR1 SGHVS and CDR2 FQNEAQ. CDR3 amino acids: CASTFLSTRFTDTQYF. In DNA, the CDR3 is TGTGCCAGCACCTTCCTAAGTACGCGATTCACAGATACGCAGTATTTT.

V and J are TRBV28 and TRBJ2-7; weak D call: TRBD1 (5 bases). Germline V CDR1 and CDR2: MDHEN, SYDVKM. Trimming shortened V by 0 bases and J by 3 bases, and 9 bases separated the two germline ends. The CDR3 extends over 14 amino acids. CDR3 in DNA: TGTGCCAGCAGTTTATGGGGGCTACGCTACGAGCAGTACTTC. It codes for CASSLWGLRYEQYF.

The chain carries TRBV9 and TRBJ1-2, with a weak D call TRBD1 (5 bases). Germline V gives CDR1 SGDLS, CDR2 YYNGEE. This CDR3 has 13 residues. Trimming stripped 0 bases from V and 8 bases from J, with 11 bases between. The CDR3, as DNA: TGTGCCAGCAGCGTAGCTGGGGGGGAAGGCTACACCTTC. Its protein product is CASSVAGGEGYTF.

This rearrangement joins TRBV6-1 to TRBJ1-5, with 11 bases aligning to TRBD1. CDR1 and CDR2 from the germline V gene are MNHNS and SASEGT. This CDR3 is built from 14 residues. Trimming removed 8 bases from V and 3 bases from J; junction bases left unmatched: 3. DNA for the CDR3: TGTGCCAGCGGCGGACAGGGGGCCAATCAGCCCCAGCATTTT. This encodes CASGGQGANQPQHF.

The chain combines TRBV4-2 with TRBJ1-5, with 7 nucleotides matching TRBD1. The CDR3 consists of 16 residues. V was pared by 1 base and J by 3 bases, with 6 bases of the junction left unmatched. Germline V gene sequence: CDR1 LGHNA, CDR2 YNFKEQ. The CDR3 DNA follows: TGTGCCAGCAGCCAAGGCTTAGGACAGGCCAATCAGCCCCAGCATTTT. Encoded protein: CASSQGLGQANQPQHF.

The J gene is TRBJ2-7, the V gene TRBV30; D remains ambiguous. CDR1 GTSNPN and CDR2 SVGIG come from the germline V gene (reference sequence). The V and J ends lost 3 bases and 7 bases respectively, with 13 bases between them. There are 12 residues in the CDR3. CDR3 DNA sequence: TGTGCCTGGAGCGGACCGGAAGGGGAGCAGTACTTC. This gives the protein CAWSGPEGEQYF.

The chain joins TRBV19 to TRBJ1-3; 8 positions match TRBD1. V lost 10 bases to trimming and J lost 3 bases; unmatched junction nucleotides: 8. The germline gives CDR1 LNHDA, CDR2 SQIVND (reference sequence). The CDR3 extends over 14 amino acids. The chain's CDR3 is CATDGQGGGNTIYF. The CDR3 region has the DNA TGTGCCACCGACGGACAGGGTGGTGGAAACACCATATATTTT.

The gene calls are TRBV30 and TRBJ2-3; D possibly corresponds to TRBD2 (6 bases). V lost 5 bases and J 2 bases, leaving 14 bases between the germline ends. There are 14 residues in the CDR3. Germline-derived CDR1 and CDR2 are GTSNPN and SVGIG (reference sequence). CDR3 sequence reads: CAWVPGLYTDTQYF. The CDR3 DNA sequence: TGTGCCTGGGTTCCGGGACTGTACACAGATACGCAGTATTTT.

Notes on this clone: Other DNA sequences in this sample translate to the same CDR3. This chain uses TRBV5-1 with TRBJ2-5; D unclear. V lost 1 base, J lost 4 bases, and 2 bases lay in between. Germline CDR1 SGHRS, CDR2 YFSETQ. The CDR3 contains 11 residues. The CDR3 DNA reads TGCGCCAGCAGCTTGTCAGAGACCCAGTACTTC. As protein: CASSLSETQYF.

V gene TRBV11-2 combines with J gene TRBJ2-7; 8 positions agree with TRBD2. The V gene end was trimmed by 7 bases and the J gene end by 2 bases; junction bases not matched to a gene: 10. CDR1 is SGHAT and CDR2 is FQNNGV in the germline V gene. The CDR3 spans 15 residues. The CDR3 DNA follows: TGTGCCAGCACCGCCATAGCGGGAACCCCCTACGAGCAGTACTTC. This translates into CASTAIAGTPYEQYF.

V and J are TRBV5-1 and TRBJ2-2, with 9 bases matching TRBD2. The CDR3 has 16 residues. Germline CDR1 SGHRS, CDR2 YFSETQ. J was trimmed by 2 bases and V by 2 bases; bases with no gene match: 4. CDR3 amino acids: CASSFASGANTGELFF. In nucleotides, the CDR3 is TGCGCCAGCAGCTTTGCTAGCGGGGCAAACACCGGGGAGCTGTTTTTT.

Regarding this clone: This same CDR3 is encoded by further DNA sequences in the sample. The chain recombines TRBV7-9 with TRBJ1-4; tentatively, D is TRBD1 (5 bases). Trimming cost V 2 bases and J 4 bases, with 8 bases left between them. The CDR3 sequence is 14 residues long. Germline-derived CDR1 and CDR2 are SEHNR and FQNEAQ (reference sequence). In DNA, the CDR3 is TGTGCCAGCAGCTTAACGGGACGTAATGAAAAACTGTTTTTT. Translating it yields CASSLTGRNEKLFF.

The rearrangement uses TRBV7-6 and TRBJ1-1, with unresolved D. This CDR3 has 14 amino acids. Trimming took off 6 bases at V and 10 bases at J, with 21 bases between the two ends. Germline CDR1 and CDR2: SGHVS and FNYEAQ. The CDR3 nucleotides are TGTGCCAGCAGACCAAATTCCAATGCGGGGAGAGCTTTCTTT. Translated: CASRPNSNAGRAFF.

The chain joins TRBV4-1 to TRBJ2-5; 7 nucleotides align to TRBD2. Germline-derived CDR1 and CDR2 are MGHRA and YSYEKL. The J segment lost 2 bases and the V segment lost 0 bases, leaving 15 bases of the junction unmatched. This CDR3 region has 19 residues. Here the CDR3 reads CASSQDGLAAAGSQETQYF. As DNA, the CDR3 is TGCGCCAGCAGCCAAGACGGGCTAGCGGCAGCCGGATCACAAGAGACCCAGTACTTC.

The rearrangement joins TRBV7-2 to TRBJ1-2; a weak D match, TRBD1 (6 bases). Germline CDR1 reads SGHTA; CDR2 reads FQGNSA. The V end lost 5 bases, the J end lost 4 bases, and 11 bases lay between the germline ends. This CDR3 contains 13 residues. This CDR3 is CASSLGAPYGYTF. The DNA of the CDR3 is TGTGCCAGCAGCCTGGGGGCACCCTATGGCTACACCTTC.

The chain employs TRBV28 and TRBJ1-1; D remains unclear. The CDR3 is made up of 10 amino acids. V was trimmed by 8 bases and J by 1 base, leaving 2 bases between them. Germline V CDR1 and CDR2: MDHEN, SYDVKM. The CDR3 bases are TGTGCCAGCGCGAACACTGAAGCTTTCTTT. As protein: CASANTEAFF.

In its sample, this clone was seen once. This sample includes further DNA sequences coding for the same CDR3. This chain joins TRBV28 and TRBJ1-1, with a weak D call TRBD1 (6 bases). Germline CDR1 is MDHEN and CDR2 is SYDVKM. V lost 3 bases, J lost 3 bases, and 8 bases lay in between. This CDR3 is 13 amino acids long. CDR3 sequence: CASSLGGDTEAFF. The CDR3 DNA reads as TGTGCCAGCAGTTTGGGGGGCGACACTGAAGCTTTCTTT.

The genes are TRBV4-1 and TRBJ1-1; possible D gene TRBD1, 5 bases. The CDR3 length is 14 residues. Germline V gene data show CDR1 as MGHRA and CDR2 as YSYEKL. V shed 6 bases and J shed 5 bases, with 16 bases lying between them. The CDR3 bases are TGCGCCAGCAGTCGTTTGGGGCTCGGGACTGAAGCTTTCTTT. It codes for CASSRLGLGTEAFF.

The chain has TRBV27 and TRBJ2-7; TRBD2 matches at 8 bases. Looked up from germline, CDR1 is MNHEY and CDR2 is SMNVEV (reference sequence). Unmatched junction bases numbered 4, after V lost 5 bases and J lost 4 bases. This CDR3 comprises 13 residues. The CDR3 spells CASSLGGGYEQYF. The CDR3 DNA follows: TGTGCCAGCAGTCTCGGGGGGGGGTACGAGCAGTACTTC.